This T cell receptor (beta chain) stems from a study of OX40 agonist ivuxolimab in advanced cancers. Clones were read by immunoSEQ multiplex PCR, and TCRdb kept only the in-frame ones, dropping some. The table lists 91,000 or so clones, approximately 94% of them singletons. About this clone itself: The antigen remains unidentified.

Study-level points and caveats: Dosing at 0.1 to 3.0 mg/kg was accompanied by clonal expansion of CD4+ and CD8+ blood T cells by week 6.

This CDR3 contains 13 residues. Germline V lookup: CDR1 SGHDT, CDR2 YYEEEE. The ends were cut back, 1 base at V and 4 bases at J, with 8 bases in the middle. The specimen was CD4+ or CD8+ T cells sorted from blood, collected in a trial of the OX40 agonist ivuxolimab. The chain is built from TRBV5-6 and TRBJ1-1, with D maybe TRBD1 (6 bases). This clonotype was obtained from an adult with an advanced solid tumor such as melanoma, head and neck, liver or kidney cancer. The CDR3 DNA sequence: TGTGCCAGCAGCTTGAGGGGGGGCACTGAAGCTTTCTTT. This gives the protein CASSLRGGTEAFF.